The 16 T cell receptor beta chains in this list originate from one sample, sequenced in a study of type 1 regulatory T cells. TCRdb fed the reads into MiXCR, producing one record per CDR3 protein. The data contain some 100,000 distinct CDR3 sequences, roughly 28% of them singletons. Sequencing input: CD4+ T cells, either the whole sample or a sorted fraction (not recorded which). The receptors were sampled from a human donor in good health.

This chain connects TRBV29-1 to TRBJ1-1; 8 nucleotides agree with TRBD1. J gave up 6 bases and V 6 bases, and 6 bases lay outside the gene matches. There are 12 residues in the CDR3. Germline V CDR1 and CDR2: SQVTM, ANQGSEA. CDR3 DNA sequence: TGCAGCGTGTCGACAGGGGTCTCTGAAGCTTTCTTT. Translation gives CSVSTGVSEAFF.

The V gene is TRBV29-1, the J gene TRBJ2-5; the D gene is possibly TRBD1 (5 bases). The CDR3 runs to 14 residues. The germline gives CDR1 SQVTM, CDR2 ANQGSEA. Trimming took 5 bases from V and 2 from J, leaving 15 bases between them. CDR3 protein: CSVSPRQRQETQYF. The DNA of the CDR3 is TGCAGCGTTTCGCCAAGACAGAGACAAGAGACCCAGTACTTC. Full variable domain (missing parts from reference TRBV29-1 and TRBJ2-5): SAVISQKPSRDICQRGTSLTIQCQVDSQVTMMFWYRQQPGQSLTLIATANQGSEATYESGFVIDKFPISRPNLTFSTLTVSNMSPEDSSIYLCSVSPRQRQETQYFGPGTRLLVL.

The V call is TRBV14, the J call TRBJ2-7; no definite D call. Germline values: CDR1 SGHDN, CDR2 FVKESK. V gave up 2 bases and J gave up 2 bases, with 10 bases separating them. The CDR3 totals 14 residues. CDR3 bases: TGTGCCAGCAGCCAAATGCTAGGGACCTACGAGCAGTACTTC. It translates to CASSQMLGTYEQYF.

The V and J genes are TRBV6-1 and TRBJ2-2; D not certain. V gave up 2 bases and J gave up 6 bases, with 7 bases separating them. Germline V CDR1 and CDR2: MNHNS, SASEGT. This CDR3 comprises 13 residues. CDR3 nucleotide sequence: TGTGCCAGCAGTGAACGGGTCGCCGGGGAGCTGTTTTTT. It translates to CASSERVAGELFF.

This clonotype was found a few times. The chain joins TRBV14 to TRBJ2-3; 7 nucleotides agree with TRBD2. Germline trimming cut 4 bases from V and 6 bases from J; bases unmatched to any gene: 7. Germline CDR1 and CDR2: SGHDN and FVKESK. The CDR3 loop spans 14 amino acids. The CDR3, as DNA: TGTGCCAGCAGCCTGGGGGGAGGGCCCGATACGCAGTATTTT. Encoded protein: CASSLGGGPDTQYF.

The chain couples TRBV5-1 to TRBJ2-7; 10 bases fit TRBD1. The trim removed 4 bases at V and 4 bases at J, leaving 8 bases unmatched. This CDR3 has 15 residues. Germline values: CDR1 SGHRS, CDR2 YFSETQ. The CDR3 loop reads CASSPGQGIKYEQYF. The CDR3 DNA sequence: TGCGCCAGCAGCCCGGGACAGGGGATAAAGTACGAGCAGTACTTC.

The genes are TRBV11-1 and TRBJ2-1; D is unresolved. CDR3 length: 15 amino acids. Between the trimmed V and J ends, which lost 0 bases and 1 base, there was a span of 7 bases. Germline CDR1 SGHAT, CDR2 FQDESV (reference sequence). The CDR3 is CASSLAIQSYNEQFF. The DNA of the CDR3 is TGTGCCAGCAGCTTAGCGATCCAGTCCTACAATGAGCAGTTCTTC.

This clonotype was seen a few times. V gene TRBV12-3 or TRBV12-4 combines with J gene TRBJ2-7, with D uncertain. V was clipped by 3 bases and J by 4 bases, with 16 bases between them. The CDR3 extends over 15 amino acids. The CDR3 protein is CASSFSRVGIYEQYF. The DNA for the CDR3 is TGTGCCAGCAGTTTTAGCCGGGTTGGTATTTACGAGCAGTACTTC.

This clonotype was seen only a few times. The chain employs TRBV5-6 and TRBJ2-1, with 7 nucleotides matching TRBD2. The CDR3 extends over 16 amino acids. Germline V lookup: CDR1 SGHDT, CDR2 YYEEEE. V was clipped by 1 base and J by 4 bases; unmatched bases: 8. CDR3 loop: CASSLIFVREYNEQFF. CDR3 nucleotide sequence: TGTGCCAGCAGCTTGATTTTCGTGCGGGAGTACAATGAGCAGTTCTTC.

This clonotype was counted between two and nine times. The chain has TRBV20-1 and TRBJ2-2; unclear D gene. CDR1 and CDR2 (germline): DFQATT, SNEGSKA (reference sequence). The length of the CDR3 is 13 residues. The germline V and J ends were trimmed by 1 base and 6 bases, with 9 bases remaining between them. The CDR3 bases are TGCAGTGCTAGAGGAGTGGAGTCCGGGGAGCTGTTTTTT. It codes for CSARGVESGELFF.

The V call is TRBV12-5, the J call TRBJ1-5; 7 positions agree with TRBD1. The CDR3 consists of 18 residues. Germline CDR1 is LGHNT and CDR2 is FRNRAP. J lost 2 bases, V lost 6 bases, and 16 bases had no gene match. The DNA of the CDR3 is TGTGCTAGTGGCCGGGGACAGAACGGCCTTTCAGGCAATCAGCCCCAGCATTTT. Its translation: CASGRGQNGLSGNQPQHF.

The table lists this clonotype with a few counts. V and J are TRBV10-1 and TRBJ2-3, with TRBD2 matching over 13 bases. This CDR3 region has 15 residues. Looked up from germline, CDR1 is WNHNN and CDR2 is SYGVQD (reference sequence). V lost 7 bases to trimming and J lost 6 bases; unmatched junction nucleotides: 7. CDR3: CASTQGTSGKDTQYF. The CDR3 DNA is TGCGCCAGCACACAGGGGACTAGCGGGAAGGATACGCAGTATTTT.

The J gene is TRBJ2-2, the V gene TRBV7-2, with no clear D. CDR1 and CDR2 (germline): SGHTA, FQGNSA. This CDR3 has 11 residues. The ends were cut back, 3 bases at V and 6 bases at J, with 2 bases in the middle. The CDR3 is CASSLSGELFF. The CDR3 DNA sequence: TGTGCCAGCAGCTTGTCCGGGGAGCTGTTTTTT. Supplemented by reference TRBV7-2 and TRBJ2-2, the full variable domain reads GAGVSQSPSNKVTEKGKDVELRCDPISGHTALYWYRQSLGQGLEFLIYFQGNSAPDKSGLPSDRFSAERTGGSVSTLTIQRTQQEDSAVYLCASSLSGELFFGEGSRLTVL.

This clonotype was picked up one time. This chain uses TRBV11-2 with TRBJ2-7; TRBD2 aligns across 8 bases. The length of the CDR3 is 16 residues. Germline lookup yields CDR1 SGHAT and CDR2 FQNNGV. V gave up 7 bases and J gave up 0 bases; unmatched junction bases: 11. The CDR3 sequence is CASTSISGKISYEQYF. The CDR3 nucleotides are TGTGCCAGCACCAGTATTAGCGGGAAGATCTCCTACGAGCAGTACTTC.

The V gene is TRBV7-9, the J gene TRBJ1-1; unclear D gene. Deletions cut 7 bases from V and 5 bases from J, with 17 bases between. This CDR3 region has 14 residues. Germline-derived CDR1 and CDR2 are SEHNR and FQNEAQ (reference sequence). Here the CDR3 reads CASTSRPRDTEAFF. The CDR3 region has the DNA TGTGCCAGCACTTCCCGTCCTCGGGATACTGAAGCTTTCTTT.

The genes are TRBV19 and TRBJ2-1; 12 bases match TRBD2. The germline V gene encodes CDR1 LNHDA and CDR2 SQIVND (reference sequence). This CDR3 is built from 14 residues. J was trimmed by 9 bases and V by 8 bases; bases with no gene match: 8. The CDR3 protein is CASRATSGRLEQFF. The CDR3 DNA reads TGTGCCAGTCGTGCGACTAGCGGGAGACTTGAGCAGTTCTTC.